This TCR beta chain was recorded in a study of cytomegalovirus exposure and HLA in healthy donors. Study-wide context: It was reported in a later analysis that the same platform had been used for the roughly 110 validation repertoires as for the approximately 700 first-cohort repertoires. Study-level findings and limits: Specificity for CMV antigens was confirmed in vitro for three of the CMV-associated chains. Cytomegalovirus association was listed for 164 TCR beta chains. According to reports, the classifier identified cytomegalovirus status with high specificity and sensitivity.

V was clipped by 3 bases and J by 3 bases, with 8 bases between them. Germline CDR1 WSHSY, CDR2 SAAADI. The CDR3 spans 13 residues. TCRdb's table, derived via immunoSEQ multiplex PCR, lists solely in-frame clones and lacks some. The sample comprises about 98,000 clones, about 95% of which are singletons, and 0.89% rests with the top ten. To note about this clone: Its antigen is not identified.

The sequence derives from a woman between 18 and 29 years old in good health and CMV-seronegative. The J gene is TRBJ1-2, the V gene TRBV10-2, with D perhaps TRBD1 (5 bases). What was sequenced was PBMCs. CDR3 in amino acids: CASSEGADYGYTF. As DNA, the CDR3 is TGCGCCAGCAGTGAAGGGGCTGACTATGGCTACACCTTC.